The rows below give T cell receptor beta chains drawn from one sample of a study of CD8 T cells in Susac syndrome. TCRdb redid the calling of the immunoSEQ multiplex PCR reads with MiXCR, one entry per CDR3 protein. The data show roughly 120,000 distinct CDR3 sequences, with around 92% seen just once and just under 0.095% held by the top ten. Sequenced sample: CD4+ T cells from PBMCs. All receptors derive from a human donor with multiple sclerosis. Each CDR3 is given with its conserved first and last residue. D genes are given only for firm matches. Size is stated for part of the rows, as once, few or many counts, or as a class when the clone is expanded.

j_gene,abundance,d_gene,v_gene,CDR3aa,CDR3nt
TRBJ2-7,-,-,TRBV20-1,CSAIGRTDYEQYF,TGCAGTGCTATCGGTAGGACAGACTACGAGCAGTACTTC
TRBJ2-7,-,-,TRBV19,CASSWGSTYEQYF,TGTGCCAGTAGTTGGGGTTCCACCTACGAGCAGTACTTC
TRBJ1-5,-,-,TRBV6-2/TRBV6-3,CASLPGRRDQPQHF,TGTGCCAGCCTACCGGGGAGGAGGGATCAGCCCCAGCATTTT
TRBJ1-1,-,TRBD1,TRBV15,CATSLLQGGKTEAFF,TGTGCCACCAGCCTCCTTCAGGGGGGAAAGACTGAAGCTTTCTTT
TRBJ2-7,-,-,TRBV7-3,CASSPLSPLGDEQYF,TGTGCCAGCAGCCCACTAAGCCCTCTCGGGGACGAGCAGTACTTC
TRBJ2-1,-,-,TRBV11-1,CASSLEQVERREQFF,TGTGCCAGCAGCTTAGAGCAAGTTGAGCGTCGTGAGCAGTTCTTC
TRBJ2-7,-,-,TRBV12-3/TRBV12-4,CASSLGREGTEQYF,TGTGCCAGCAGTTTAGGGCGTGAAGGGACCGAGCAGTACTTC
TRBJ1-1,-,-,TRBV5-6,CASSSSAWGSEAFF,TGTGCCAGCAGCTCCAGCGCCTGGGGAAGTGAAGCTTTCTTT
TRBJ1-2,-,-,TRBV7-2,CASSLAFRGNNYGYTF,TGTGCCAGCAGCTTAGCGTTCCGGGGGAATAACTATGGCTACACCTTC
TRBJ2-7,-,TRBD1,TRBV7-9,CASSYRTGGEYEQYF,TGTGCCAGCAGCTACAGGACAGGTGGGGAATACGAGCAGTACTTC
TRBJ1-6,-,-,TRBV5-6,CASRRAKGNSPLHF,TGTGCCAGCAGGCGGGCGAAGGGAAATTCACCCCTCCACTTT
TRBJ1-2,-,-,TRBV29-1,CSGWEGGYTF,TGCAGCGGATGGGAGGGTGGCTACACCTTC
TRBJ2-3,-,-,TRBV7-9,CASSFLDSRTDTQYF,TGTGCCAGCAGCTTTTTAGACAGCCGCACAGATACGCAGTATTTT
TRBJ2-4,-,-,TRBV19,CASSPKGQGGYIQYF,TGTGCCAGTAGTCCAAAAGGACAGGGAGGGTACATTCAGTACTTC
TRBJ2-3,-,-,TRBV28,CASTTTDTGTDTQYF,TGTGCCAGCACCACCACAGACACAGGCACAGATACGCAGTATTTT
TRBJ2-4,once,-,TRBV3-1,CASSQGMGSAKNIQYF,TGTGCCAGCAGCCAAGGCATGGGTTCCGCCAAAAACATTCAGTACTTC
TRBJ2-3,-,TRBD2,TRBV4-2,CASSQGAGGLGDTQYF,TGTGCCAGCAGCCAAGGAGCGGGGGGGCTGGGAGATACGCAGTATTTT
TRBJ2-1,-,TRBD1,TRBV12-3/TRBV12-4,CASSFSGQGLLYNEQFF,TGTGCCAGCAGTTTTTCGGGACAGGGCTTATTATACAATGAGCAGTTCTTC
TRBJ1-1,-,TRBD1,TRBV6-5,CASSYSMQGGSEDTEAFF,TGTGCCAGCAGTTACTCAATGCAGGGGGGCAGCGAGGACACTGAAGCTTTCTTT
TRBJ1-4,-,-,TRBV30,CAWSLKGEGGEKLFF,TGTGCCTGGAGTCTGAAAGGGGAAGGGGGGGAAAAACTGTTTTTT
TRBJ1-1,once,-,TRBV20-1,CSARDWNPGNTEAFF,TGCAGTGCTAGAGATTGGAACCCCGGGAACACTGAAGCTTTCTTT
TRBJ1-2,-,TRBD1,TRBV5-1,CASSLTGVDGYTF,TGCGCCAGCAGCTTGACAGGGGTTGATGGCTACACCTTC
TRBJ2-5,-,-,TRBV5-1,CASSLDGARQTNGGTQYF,TGCGCCAGCAGCTTGGATGGTGCTCGGCAGACCAACGGTGGGACCCAGTACTTC
TRBJ2-5,-,-,TRBV10-3,CAISELRGSETQYF,TGTGCCATCAGTGAGCTCAGGGGATCGGAGACCCAGTACTTC
TRBJ2-1,-,TRBD2,TRBV20-1,CSARDPGGGAQQFF,TGCAGTGCTAGAGATCCGGGAGGGGGGGCGCAGCAGTTCTTC
TRBJ1-4,-,TRBD1,TRBV29-1,CSVRDRGEKLFF,TGCAGCGTTCGGGACAGGGGTGAAAAACTGTTTTTT
TRBJ1-2,-,-,TRBV7-2,CASSHREDYGYTF,TGTGCCAGCAGCCACAGGGAGGACTATGGCTACACCTTC
TRBJ2-2,-,TRBD2,TRBV20-1,CSAGNRDYSGELFF,TGCAGTGCTGGCAACCGGGACTACTCCGGGGAGCTGTTTTTT
TRBJ1-2,few,-,TRBV7-2,CASSLDNYGYTF,TGTGCCAGCAGCTTAGACAACTATGGCTACACCTTC
TRBJ1-3,-,-,TRBV12-3/TRBV12-4,CASRLSGNTIYF,TGTGCCAGCAGACTCTCTGGAAACACCATATATTTT
TRBJ2-5,-,-,TRBV7-3,CASSITGMETQYF,TGTGCCAGCAGCATAACAGGGATGGAGACCCAGTACTTC
TRBJ2-1,-,-,TRBV29-1,CSVEVVLLRGGIFYNEQFF,TGCAGCGTTGAGGTAGTACTCTTGAGGGGGGGGATCTTCTACAATGAGCAGTTCTTC
TRBJ2-3,-,-,TRBV12-3/TRBV12-4,CASMDRGPLSTDTQYF,TGTGCCAGCATGGACCGGGGGCCCCTTAGCACAGATACGCAGTATTTT
TRBJ2-2,-,TRBD1,TRBV5-1,CASSSLRGQNTGELFF,TGCGCCAGCAGCTCCTTGAGGGGGCAGAACACCGGGGAGCTGTTTTTT
TRBJ2-1,-,-,TRBV5-1,CASGRRAGSYNEQFF,TGCGCCAGCGGTAGGCGAGCCGGCTCCTACAATGAGCAGTTCTTC
TRBJ2-3,-,-,TRBV18,CASSPEDNIHSQYF,TGTGCCAGCTCACCAGAGGACAACATCCATTCGCAGTATTTT
TRBJ2-5,-,-,TRBV7-3,CASTLVPGETQYF,TGTGCCAGCACCTTGGTACCAGGGGAGACCCAGTACTTC
TRBJ2-7,-,-,TRBV12-3/TRBV12-4,CASSILGSSYEQYF,TGTGCCAGCAGTATCCTCGGGAGCTCCTACGAGCAGTACTTC
TRBJ1-1,-,-,TRBV29-1,CSVAGPGAVEAFF,TGCAGCGTCGCGGGACCGGGCGCGGTGGAAGCTTTCTTT
TRBJ2-5,-,-,TRBV5-1,CASTLGEETQYF,TGCGCCAGCACTTTGGGGGAAGAGACCCAGTACTTC
TRBJ1-5,-,-,TRBV5-5,CASSFKAGQHTQPQHF,TGTGCCAGCAGCTTCAAGGCCGGCCAACACACACAGCCCCAGCATTTT
TRBJ1-5,-,TRBD1,TRBV20-1,CSAENRQGSSNQPQHF,TGCAGTGCTGAGAACCGACAGGGTTCGAGCAATCAGCCCCAGCATTTT
TRBJ2-2,few,TRBD2,TRBV2,CASSRLAGGTGELFF,TGTGCCAGCAGTCGCCTAGCGGGGGGGACCGGGGAGCTGTTTTTT
TRBJ1-2,-,TRBD1,TRBV29-1,CSVVTGDGSYGYTF,TGCAGCGTGGTAACAGGGGACGGTAGCTATGGCTACACCTTC
TRBJ2-3,-,-,TRBV20-1,CSARDYGRQGRDTQYF,TGCAGTGCTAGAGATTATGGGCGGCAGGGACGGGATACGCAGTATTTT
TRBJ1-5,once,-,TRBV12-3/TRBV12-4,CASSPGDPHQPQHF,TGTGCCAGCAGTCCAGGGGACCCTCATCAGCCCCAGCATTTT
TRBJ2-2,-,TRBD2,TRBV30,CAWSVLAAGTGELFF,TGTGCCTGGAGTGTACTAGCGGCAGGCACCGGGGAGCTGTTTTTT
TRBJ2-1,-,-,TRBV5-6,CASSPLGNSYNEQFF,TGTGCCAGCAGCCCTTTGGGTAACTCCTACAATGAGCAGTTCTTC
TRBJ1-1,-,-,TRBV18,CASSPPSDRLNTEAFF,TGTGCCAGCTCACCACCGAGTGACAGGTTGAACACTGAAGCTTTCTTT
TRBJ2-2,-,-,TRBV9,CASSVEGTGAGELFF,TGTGCCAGCAGCGTAGAAGGGACTGGGGCCGGGGAGCTGTTTTTT
TRBJ1-1,-,-,TRBV28,CASSLGGGNSPEAFF,TGTGCCAGCAGTTTAGGAGGGGGGAATAGCCCTGAAGCTTTCTTT
TRBJ2-2,-,-,TRBV3-1,CASSHVTAGELFF,TGTGCCAGCAGCCACGTGACAGCCGGGGAGCTGTTTTTT
TRBJ2-2,-,-,TRBV2,CATGAKNTGELFF,TGTGCCACCGGGGCGAAGAACACCGGGGAGCTGTTTTTT
TRBJ1-2,once,-,TRBV20-1,CSAPDPSYGYTF,TGCAGTGCCCCGGACCCATCCTATGGCTACACCTTC
TRBJ2-7,-,-,TRBV20-1,CSALLGRSYEQYF,TGCAGTGCTCTACTCGGACGGAGCTACGAGCAGTACTTC
TRBJ1-1,-,-,TRBV29-1,CSVDHSNTEAFF,TGCAGCGTTGACCACAGCAACACTGAAGCTTTCTTT